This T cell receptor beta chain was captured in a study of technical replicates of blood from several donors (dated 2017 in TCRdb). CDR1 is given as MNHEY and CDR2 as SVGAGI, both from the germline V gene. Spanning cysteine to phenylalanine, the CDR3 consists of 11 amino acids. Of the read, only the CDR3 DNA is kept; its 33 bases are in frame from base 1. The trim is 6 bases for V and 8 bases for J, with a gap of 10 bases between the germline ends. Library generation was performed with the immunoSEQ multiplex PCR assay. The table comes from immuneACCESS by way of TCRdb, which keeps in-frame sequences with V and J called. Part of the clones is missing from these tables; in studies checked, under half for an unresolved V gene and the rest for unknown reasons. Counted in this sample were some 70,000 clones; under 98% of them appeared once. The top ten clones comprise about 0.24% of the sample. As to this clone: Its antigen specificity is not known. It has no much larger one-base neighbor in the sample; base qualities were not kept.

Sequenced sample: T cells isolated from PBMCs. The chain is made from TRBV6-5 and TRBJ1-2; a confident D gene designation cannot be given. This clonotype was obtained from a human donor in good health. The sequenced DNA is TGTGCCAGCAGCAATTCTAGAGGCTACACCTTC. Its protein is CASSNSRGYTF.